These 2 T cell receptor beta chains share one sample of origin, sequenced in a study of Graves' ophthalmopathy and Graves' hyperthyroidism. Amplification from RNA transcripts yielded the TCR beta CDR3 regions. HTBI primers primed a first-round RT-PCR, and a second-round multiplex PCR followed. TCRdb itself ran the multiplex PCR reads through MiXCR, one entry per CDR3 protein. This repertoire shows 400,000 to 450,000 distinct CDR3 sequences, 21% found once; its top ten account for 3%. Sequencing was carried out using peripheral blood. These receptors all come from a young woman with stable Graves' hyperthyroidism.

This clonotype showed up many times. The V and J genes are TRBV20-1 and TRBJ2-7; TRBD2 aligns across 16 bases. This CDR3 is 17 amino acids long. CDR1 is DFQATT, CDR2 SNEGSKA, per germline (reference sequence). J gave up 7 bases and V 2 bases, and 11 bases lay outside the gene matches. This CDR3 is CSARSGLAGGIGKEQYF. In nucleotides, the CDR3 is TGCAGTGCTAGATCGGGACTAGCGGGAGGGATAGGAAAGGAGCAGTACTTC.

Many counts were recorded for this clonotype. V usage is TRBV6-1 and J usage is TRBJ2-7; 9 bases agree with TRBD1. The CDR3 spans 13 residues. CDR1 and CDR2 (germline): MNHNS, SASEGT. V was clipped by 4 bases and J by 5 bases; unmatched bases: 3. The CDR3 nucleotides are TGTGCCAGCAGTGGGGACAGGGAAGACGAGCAGTACTTC. Its protein product is CASSGDREDEQYF.